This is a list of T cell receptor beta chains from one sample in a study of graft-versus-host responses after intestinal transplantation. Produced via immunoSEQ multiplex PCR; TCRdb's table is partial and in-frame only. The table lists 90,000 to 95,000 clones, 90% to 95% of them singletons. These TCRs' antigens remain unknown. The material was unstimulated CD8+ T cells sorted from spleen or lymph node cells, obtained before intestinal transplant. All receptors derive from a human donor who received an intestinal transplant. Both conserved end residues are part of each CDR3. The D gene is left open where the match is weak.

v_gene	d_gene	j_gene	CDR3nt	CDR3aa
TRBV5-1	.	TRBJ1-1	TGCGCCAGCGGGGACACTATAACTGGGGTTAAGAACACTGAAGCTTTCTTT	CASGDTITGVKNTEAFF
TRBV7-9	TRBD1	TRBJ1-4	TGTGCCAGCAGCACAGGGGTGGAGGTCGAAAAACTGTTTTTT	CASSTGVEVEKLFF
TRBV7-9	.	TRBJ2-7	TGTGCCAGCAGCTCATCCCGGGGATCTTGGGAGCAGTACTTC	CASSSSRGSWEQYF
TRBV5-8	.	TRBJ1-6	TGTGCCAGCAGCTTGAGGCAGGGGAATTCACCCCTCCACTTT	CASSLRQGNSPLHF
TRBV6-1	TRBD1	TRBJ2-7	TGTGCCAGCAGACCACCGGGACAGGGACCATACGAGCAGTACTTC	CASRPPGQGPYEQYF
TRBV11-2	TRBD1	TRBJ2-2	TGTGCCAGCAGCTTCGGGACAGCGAACACCGGGGAGCTGTTTTTT	CASSFGTANTGELFF
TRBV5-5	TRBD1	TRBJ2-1	TGTGCCAGCAGCTCTGTTGGGACAGGGAGCTCCTACAATGAGCAGTTCTTC	CASSSVGTGSSYNEQFF
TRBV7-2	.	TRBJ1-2	TGTGCCAGCAGCTTTTCATTGCCCTCCCAGAACCCCCACTATGGCTACACCTTC	CASSFSLPSQNPHYGYTF
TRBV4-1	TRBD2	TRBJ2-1	TGCGCCAGCAGCCGGGGCCGGGGCGGGAGTAGGAATGAGCAGTTCTTC	CASSRGRGGSRNEQFF
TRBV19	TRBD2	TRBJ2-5	TGTGCCAGTAGATTCAATAGCGGGGACCAAGAGACCCAGTACTTC	CASRFNSGDQETQYF
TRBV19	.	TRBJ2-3	TGTGCCAGTAGTCTTATAGCAGGGAATACGCAGTATTTT	CASSLIAGNTQYF